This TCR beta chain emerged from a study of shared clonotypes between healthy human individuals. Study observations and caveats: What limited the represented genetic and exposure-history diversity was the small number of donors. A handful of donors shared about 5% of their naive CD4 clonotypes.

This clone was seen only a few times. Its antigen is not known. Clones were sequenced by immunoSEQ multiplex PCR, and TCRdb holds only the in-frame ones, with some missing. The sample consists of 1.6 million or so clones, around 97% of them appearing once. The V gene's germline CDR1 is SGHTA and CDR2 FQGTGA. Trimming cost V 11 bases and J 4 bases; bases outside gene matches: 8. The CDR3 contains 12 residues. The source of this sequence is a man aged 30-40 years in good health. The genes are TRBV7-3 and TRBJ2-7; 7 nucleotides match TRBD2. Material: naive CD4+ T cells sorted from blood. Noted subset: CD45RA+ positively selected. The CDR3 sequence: CARSAGEYEQYF. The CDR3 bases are TGTGCCCGCTCGGCGGGAGAATACGAGCAGTACTTC.